This TCR beta chain is from a study of molecular identifiers for immune sequencing clone quantification. Background on the study: Replicate experiments divided RNA from around 18,000 or 91,000 naive CD8 cells into five parts and sequenced four.

From germline, CDR1 is SNHLY and CDR2 FYNNEI. The junction had 9 bases not matched to a gene; V was cut back by 4 bases and J by 5 bases. The CDR3 consists of 15 residues. This clonotype has just a few counts. The authors built bulk TCR libraries by previously described methods with listed TCR primers. Each CDR3 protein is one row after TCRdb ran MiXCR on the PCR reads. Of approximately 670,000 distinct CDR3 sequences listed, just under 20% were seen once; the top ten hold approximately 0.9%. Libraries from naive CD8 cells were generated from approximately 20,000 to 980,000 sorted cells (with 10%, 30% or 50% RNA).

The specimen sequenced was naive CD8+ T cells from blood, with Jurkat cell RNA spiked in. Subset specified: FACS-sorted CD8+CD4-CCR7+CD45RA+ naive T cells. The gene calls are TRBV2 and TRBJ2-7, with 9 bases matching TRBD1. The receptor was derived from a human donor in good health. Some libraries in this study had Jurkat cell RNA spiked in. DNA of the CDR3: TGTGCCAGCAGTGTGACAGGGGGTGGTACTGACGAGCAGTACTTC. Its protein product is CASSVTGGGTDEQYF.